The next 30 T cell receptor beta chains were all read from a single sample in a study of human T cells and chemical hapten exposure. Described time point: healthy volunteer bleed at 6 weeks. Total RNA came from unfractionated whole blood. From the RACE reads, TCRdb called clonotypes with MiXCR, one entry per CDR3 protein. The sample lists 44,000 or so distinct CDR3 sequences; 3.7% were seen once. Specimen: whole blood. The receptors derive from a human donor in good health. Some clones in this sample may be carry-over from other donors' samples.

This chain's CDR3 is CASSLTGGGQETQYF. The CDR3 DNA follows: TGTGCCAGCAGCTTGACGGGAGGGGGGCAAGAGACCCAGTACTTC. This chain joins TRBV5-6 and TRBJ2-5, with 8 bases fitting TRBD2. Trimming removed 1 base from V and 2 bases from J; junction bases left unmatched: 4. The CDR3 sequence is 15 residues long. Looked up from germline, CDR1 is SGHDT and CDR2 is YYEEEE. Together with reference TRBV5-6 and TRBJ2-5, the CDR3 gives the full variable domain: DAGVTQSPTHLIKTRGQQVTLRCSPKSGHDTVSWYQQALGQGPQFIFQYYEEEERQRGNFPDRFSGHQFPNYSSELNVNALLLGDSALYLCASSLTGGGQETQYFGPGTRLLVL.

This chain uses TRBV6-5 with TRBJ1-4, with D perhaps matching TRBD1 (5 bases). CDR1 and CDR2 (germline): MNHEY, SVGAGI. The CDR3 has 14 amino acids. The V end was cut by 5 bases, the J end by 4 bases, with 11 bases between. CDR3 in DNA: TGTGCCAGCAGTCCCCGGGACCGTAATGAAAAACTGTTTTTT. Its translation: CASSPRDRNEKLFF.

This clonotype was found many times. This chain joins TRBV6-2 or TRBV6-3 and TRBJ1-1; 7 nucleotides line up with TRBD1. V trimming: 4 bases; J trimming: 4 bases; junction bases outside the gene matches: 15. The CDR3 spans 17 residues. Germline CDR1 reads MNHEY; CDR2 reads SVGEGT. In DNA form, the CDR3 reads TGTGCCAGCAGTTCCACCCTCCCGGGACAGTTGAGCACTGAAGCTTTCTTT. Translated, it gives CASSSTLPGQLSTEAFF.

This clonotype was seen many times. The CDR3: CAARRPRSTDTQYF. In nucleotides, the CDR3 is TGTGCCGCCCGCAGACCCAGGAGCACAGATACGCAGTATTTT. The J gene is TRBJ2-3, the V gene TRBV6-6; D call uncertain. Germline V lookup: CDR1 MNHNY, CDR2 SVGAGI (reference sequence). The CDR3 is made up of 14 amino acids. The V and J ends lost 11 bases and 0 bases respectively, with 15 bases between them.

This clonotype appeared many times. V and J are TRBV18 and TRBJ1-2; no clear D gene. Germline CDR1 KGHSH, CDR2 LQKENI. The ends were cut back, 3 bases at V and 0 bases at J, with 20 bases in the middle. This CDR3 has 18 amino acids. CDR3 protein: CASSPFESGIVTNYGYTF. Here the CDR3 DNA reads TGTGCCAGCTCACCTTTCGAGTCGGGAATTGTCACTAACTATGGCTACACCTTC.

As concerns this clonotype: Possible read error: a much larger clone is one base away. The rearrangement joins TRBV27 to TRBJ1-6; no reliable D call. Germline lookup yields CDR1 MNHEY and CDR2 SMNVEV (reference sequence). Trimming pared 0 bases from V and 10 bases from J, leaving 13 bases between. This CDR3 has 15 amino acids. Here the CDR3 DNA reads TGTGCCAGCAGTTTATCCAGGACGAGTAGATCACCCCTCCACTTT. This gives the protein CASSLSRTSRSPLHF.

This clonotype was seen repeatedly, ten times or more. This chain uses TRBV25-1 with TRBJ2-3; 7 positions agree with TRBD1. The CDR3 totals 17 residues. The germline gives CDR1 MGHDK, CDR2 SYGVNS. J gave up 3 bases and V 3 bases, and 12 bases lay outside the gene matches. As DNA, the CDR3 is TGTGCCAGCAGTGATGGGGTGAGGGGGCCCGTGACAGATACGCAGTATTTT. Protein sequence: CASSDGVRGPVTDTQYF.

This clonotype has more than one count but fewer than ten. The J gene is TRBJ2-2, the V gene TRBV12-3 or TRBV12-4; TRBD2 is a possible D gene (6 bases). V was clipped by 6 bases and J by 7 bases, with 12 bases between them. The CDR3 is 13 amino acids. Here the CDR3 reads CASSPWRGGELFF. Here the CDR3 DNA reads TGTGCCAGCAGCCCGTGGCGGGGCGGGGAGCTGTTTTTT.

In its sample, this clonotype was seen many times. The genes are TRBV29-1 and TRBJ2-7, with D hard to call. In germline, CDR1 is SQVTM, CDR2 ANQGSEA. The CDR3 has 10 residues. With 4 bases removed from V and 6 bases from J, the gap between germline ends came to 7 bases. This chain's CDR3 is CSVADFEQYF. CDR3 nucleotides: TGCAGCGTTGCAGATTTCGAGCAGTACTTC.

The sample holds a few counts of this clonotype. The chain is built from TRBV7-8 and TRBJ1-1, with no clear D. Germline CDR1 SGHVS, CDR2 FQNEAQ. The CDR3 consists of 13 residues. Trimming removed 1 base at V and 5 bases at J, with 8 bases between. Written as DNA, the CDR3 is TGTGCCAGCAGCTTAGTTTTGGGAACTGAAGCTTTCTTT. This sequence encodes CASSLVLGTEAFF.

This clonotype has just a few counts. V usage is TRBV29-1 and J usage is TRBJ2-2, with unresolved D. Germline V gene sequence: CDR1 SQVTM, CDR2 ANQGSEA. The CDR3 consists of 12 residues. V lost 7 bases, J lost 5 bases, and 11 bases lay in between. The CDR3 spells CSGRRRTGELFF. DNA for the CDR3: TGCAGCGGCAGGAGAAGGACCGGGGAGCTGTTTTTT.

This clonotype was seen repeatedly, ten times or more. DNA for the CDR3: TGTGCCAGCAGTCCCCAGGGACAGGGGACCTACAATGAGCAGTTCTTC. This encodes CASSPQGQGTYNEQFF. J is TRBJ2-1 and V is TRBV28; 10 nucleotides align to TRBD1. V lost 5 bases to trimming and J lost 2 bases; unmatched junction nucleotides: 6. The CDR3 spans 16 residues. Germline V gene data show CDR1 as MDHEN and CDR2 as SYDVKM. Full variable domain (remainder filled in from reference TRBV28 and TRBJ2-1): DVKVTQSSRYLVKRTGEKVFLECVQDMDHENMFWYRQDPGLGLRLIYFSYDVKMKEKGDIPEGYSVSREKKERFSLILESASTNQTSMYLCASSPQGQGTYNEQFFGPGTRLTVL.

This clonotype was seen many times. The J gene is TRBJ1-5, the V gene TRBV28; D is unresolved. V gave up 2 bases and J gave up 1 base, with 9 bases separating them. The CDR3 totals 15 residues. The germline CDR1 and CDR2 sequences are MDHEN and SYDVKM. The CDR3 nucleotides are TGTGCCAGCAGTTTACACCAGCTCAGCAATCAGCCCCAGCATTTT. Residues: CASSLHQLSNQPQHF.

This clonotype has a count of ten or more. The V call is TRBV5-1, the J call TRBJ1-2; TRBD1 is a possible D gene (5 bases). V lost 0 bases to trimming and J lost 8 bases, with 14 bases between them. From germline, CDR1 is SGHRS and CDR2 YFSETQ. The CDR3 has 14 amino acids. The CDR3 nucleotides are TGCGCCAGCAGCTTGGGATGGCGGGGCGGAGGCTACACCTTC. Its translation: CASSLGWRGGGYTF.

J is TRBJ1-1 and V is TRBV12-3 or TRBV12-4, with D possibly being TRBD1 (6 bases). The CDR3 totals 13 residues. V lost 7 bases, J lost 1 base, and 10 bases lay in between. The CDR3 loop is CASNTQGNTEAFF. The CDR3 DNA reads TGTGCCAGCAACACACAGGGGAACACTGAAGCTTTCTTT.

This clonotype was observed a few times. The V and J genes are TRBV18 and TRBJ2-7; 8 bases align to TRBD1. Germline CDR1 KGHSH, CDR2 LQKENI. The CDR3 runs 14 residues. V was clipped by 5 bases and J by 5 bases; unmatched bases: 8. This CDR3 reads CASSWDDRGHEQYF. CDR3 bases: TGTGCCAGCTCATGGGATGACAGGGGTCACGAGCAGTACTTC. Complete variable domain (other parts from reference TRBV18 and TRBJ2-7): NAGVMQNPRHLVRRRGQEARLRCSPMKGHSHVYWYRQLPEEGLKFMVYLQKENIIDESGMPKERFSAEFPKEGPSILRIQQVVRGDSAAYFCASSWDDRGHEQYFGPGTRLTVT.

This clonotype was found a few times. The chain employs TRBV28 and TRBJ1-4; TRBD1 matches at 9 bases. V trimming: 5 bases; J trimming: 2 bases; junction bases outside the gene matches: 3. Germline CDR1 MDHEN, CDR2 SYDVKM. The CDR3 contains 15 residues. CDR3 sequence: CASSITGGTNEKLFF. The CDR3 DNA reads TGTGCCAGCAGTATCACAGGGGGCACTAATGAAAAACTGTTTTTT.

This clonotype was picked up many times. The CDR3 reads CASSQSEVGGVVGTQYF. CDR3 coding DNA: TGCGCCAGCAGTCAATCGGAAGTAGGAGGGGTTGTGGGGACCCAGTACTTC. The chain uses TRBV23-1 and TRBJ2-5, with a tentative D call TRBD2 (6 bases). TRBV23-1 belongs to the ORF category, with a function that is uncertain. V dropped 0 bases and J dropped 7 bases, with 21 bases sitting between them. The CDR3 spans 17 residues.

This clonotype was seen many times. The gene calls are TRBV27 and TRBJ2-1, with 9 bases lining up with TRBD1. This CDR3 has 13 amino acids. Germline CDR1 and CDR2: MNHEY and SMNVEV (reference sequence). Trimming cost V 5 bases and J 6 bases; bases outside gene matches: 2. CDR3 DNA: TGTGCCAGCAGTATGACAGGGGGCAATGAGCAGTTCTTC. Its translation is CASSMTGGNEQFF.

At least ten counts were recorded for this clonotype. The V and J genes are TRBV13 and TRBJ2-3, with TRBD1 matching over 7 bases. The germline gives CDR1 PRHDT, CDR2 FYEKMQ (reference sequence). This CDR3 contains 15 residues. Unmatched junction bases numbered 6, after V lost 4 bases and J lost 2 bases. CDR3 loop: CASSYKTGYTDTQYF. CDR3 nucleotides: TGTGCCAGCAGCTACAAGACAGGGTACACAGATACGCAGTATTTT.

The chain links TRBV29-1 to TRBJ2-2; 14 bases map to TRBD2. This CDR3 is 16 amino acids long. V dropped 2 bases and J dropped 6; count of bases not matched to a gene: 5. The germline gives CDR1 SQVTM, CDR2 ANQGSEA. This CDR3 reads CSVEPGLAGGPGELFF. CDR3 sequence (DNA): TGCAGCGTTGAACCCGGACTAGCGGGAGGTCCCGGGGAGCTGTTTTTT.

The chain is built from TRBV7-9 and TRBJ1-1, with unresolved D. V was cut by 5 bases and J by 4 bases, with 14 bases left in between. The CDR3 runs 14 residues. From germline, CDR1 is SEHNR and CDR2 FQNEAQ (reference sequence). The CDR3 bases are TGTGCCAGCAGCCCGCGAGGTCCTGTCACTGAAGCTTTCTTT. It is translated as CASSPRGPVTEAFF.

The rearrangement joins TRBV7-6 to TRBJ2-7; 10 nucleotides align to TRBD2. CDR3 length equals 15 residues. V shed 5 bases and J 2 bases; nucleotides not matched to a gene: 6. Germline CDR1 and CDR2: SGHVS and FNYEAQ. The CDR3 region is CASSPWTSGTYEQYF. The CDR3 DNA sequence: TGTGCCAGCAGCCCTTGGACTAGCGGCACCTACGAGCAGTACTTC.

This clonotype was counted between two and nine times. This chain uses TRBV7-2 with TRBJ1-1, with 7 positions matching TRBD1. The junction had 9 bases not matched to a gene; V was cut back by 5 bases and J by 6 bases. This CDR3 is built from 14 residues. Germline CDR1 is SGHTA and CDR2 is FQGNSA. The CDR3: CASSVTGVNSEAFF. The CDR3 DNA follows: TGTGCCAGCAGCGTTACAGGGGTAAATTCTGAAGCTTTCTTT.

The chain recombines TRBV29-1 with TRBJ1-2; 7 bases line up with TRBD1. The V gene's germline CDR1 is SQVTM and CDR2 ANQGSEA. V was clipped by 5 bases and J by 13 bases; unmatched bases: 10. This CDR3 region has 11 residues. The CDR3 nucleotides are TGCAGCGTTTTGACAGGGTGGGCCCGCACCTTC. Translating gives CSVLTGWARTF.

This clonotype was observed a few times. The CDR3 DNA reads TGTGCCAGCAGGCTGGGGCGGTCGGGTCCCTACGAGCAGTACTTC. Protein: CASRLGRSGPYEQYF. The V call is TRBV27, the J call TRBJ2-7, with D perhaps TRBD1 (5 bases). Germline CDR1 is MNHEY and CDR2 is SMNVEV (reference sequence). The CDR3 extends over 15 amino acids. Trimming cost V 6 bases and J 2 bases, with 17 bases left between them.

The chain has TRBV2 and TRBJ1-2, with D possibly matching TRBD1 (5 bases). This CDR3 is 16 amino acids long. The germline V gene encodes CDR1 SNHLY and CDR2 FYNNEI. The ends were cut back, 4 bases at V and 0 bases at J, with 15 bases in the middle. In DNA form, the CDR3 reads TGTGCCAGCAGTGGGCCAGGGAACGAAGCTAACTATGGCTACACCTTC. Its translation is CASSGPGNEANYGYTF.

This clonotype was observed at least ten times. V is TRBV25-1 and J is TRBJ1-1; D perhaps matches TRBD1 (6 bases). Germline CDR1 reads MGHDK; CDR2 reads SYGVNS. The CDR3 spans 16 residues. Trimming took 1 base from V and 7 from J, leaving 19 bases between them. CDR3 region: CASSESQSVGGLEAFF. CDR3 DNA: TGTGCCAGCAGTGAATCACAGTCAGTGGGGGGCCTTGAAGCTTTCTTT.

This clonotype was detected many times. The V gene is TRBV19, the J gene TRBJ1-4, with D uncertain. The CDR3 is 16 residues long. Trimming took off 7 bases at V and 2 bases at J, with 17 bases between the two ends. Germline V gene lookup returns CDR1 LNHDA and CDR2 SQIVND (reference sequence). CDR3 protein: CASTGLTLGTNEKLFF. In nucleotides, the CDR3 is TGTGCCAGTACGGGGTTGACTCTCGGGACTAATGAAAAACTGTTTTTT.

This clonotype has a handful of counts. The chain combines TRBV14 with TRBJ2-3, with D maybe TRBD1 (5 bases). The CDR3 runs to 14 residues. Germline CDR1 and CDR2: SGHDN and FVKESK. The ends were cut back, 4 bases at V and 4 bases at J, with 12 bases in the middle. CDR3 amino acids: CASSPRANPDTQYF. CDR3 nucleotide sequence: TGTGCCAGCAGCCCCAGGGCTAATCCAGATACGCAGTATTTT.